The clone carrying this T cell receptor beta chain turned up a few times. Amplification targeted TCR beta CDR3 regions from RNA transcripts. During a first-round RT-PCR of the TCR CDR3, the HTBI primer set was used. One entry per CDR3 protein, called by TCRdb with MiXCR from the multiplex PCR reads. This table has 730,000 or so distinct CDR3 sequences, roughly 20% appearing once. After removal of 6 bases from V and 6 bases from J, the junction contained 13 bases not matched to a gene. The CDR3 sequence is 16 residues long. Germline CDR1 is SGHVS and CDR2 is FNYEAQ. The data originate from a study of T cells in Graves' hyperthyroidism and ophthalmopathy. Diagnostic assessment was based on clinical symptoms, serum thyroxine and TRAb, thyroid ultrasound and orbital computed tomography. A sample of blood taken at first hyperthyroidism diagnosis preceded any ophthalmopathy symptoms.

The chain employs TRBV7-6 and TRBJ2-1; 8 nucleotides align to TRBD1. Sequencing used blood. The sequence derives from a woman aged 50 to 60 with Graves' hyperthyroidism that later progressed to Graves' ophthalmopathy. CDR3: CASRLSGTGPLNEQFF. CDR3 bases: TGTGCCAGCAGGCTATCTGGGACAGGACCCCTCAATGAGCAGTTCTTC. The full variable domain, completed using reference TRBV7-6 and TRBJ2-1, is GAGVSQSPRYKVTKRGQDVALRCDPISGHVSLYWYRQALGQGPEFLTYFNYEAQQDKSGLPNDRFSAERPEGSISTLTIQRTEQRDSAMYRCASRLSGTGPLNEQFFGPGTRLTVL.